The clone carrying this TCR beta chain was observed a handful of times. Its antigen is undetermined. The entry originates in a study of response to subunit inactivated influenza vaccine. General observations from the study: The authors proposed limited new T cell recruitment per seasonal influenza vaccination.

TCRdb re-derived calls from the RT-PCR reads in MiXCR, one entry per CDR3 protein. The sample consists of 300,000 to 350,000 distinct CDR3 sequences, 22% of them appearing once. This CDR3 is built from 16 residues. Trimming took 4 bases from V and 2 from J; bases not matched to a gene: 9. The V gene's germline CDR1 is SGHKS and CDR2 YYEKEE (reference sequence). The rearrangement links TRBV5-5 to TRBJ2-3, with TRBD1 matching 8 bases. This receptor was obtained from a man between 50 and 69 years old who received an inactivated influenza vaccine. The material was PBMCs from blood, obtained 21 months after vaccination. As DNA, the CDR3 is TGTGCCAGCAGCAAAGACAGGGGTACTCACACAGATACGCAGTATTTT. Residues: CASSKDRGTHTDTQYF.